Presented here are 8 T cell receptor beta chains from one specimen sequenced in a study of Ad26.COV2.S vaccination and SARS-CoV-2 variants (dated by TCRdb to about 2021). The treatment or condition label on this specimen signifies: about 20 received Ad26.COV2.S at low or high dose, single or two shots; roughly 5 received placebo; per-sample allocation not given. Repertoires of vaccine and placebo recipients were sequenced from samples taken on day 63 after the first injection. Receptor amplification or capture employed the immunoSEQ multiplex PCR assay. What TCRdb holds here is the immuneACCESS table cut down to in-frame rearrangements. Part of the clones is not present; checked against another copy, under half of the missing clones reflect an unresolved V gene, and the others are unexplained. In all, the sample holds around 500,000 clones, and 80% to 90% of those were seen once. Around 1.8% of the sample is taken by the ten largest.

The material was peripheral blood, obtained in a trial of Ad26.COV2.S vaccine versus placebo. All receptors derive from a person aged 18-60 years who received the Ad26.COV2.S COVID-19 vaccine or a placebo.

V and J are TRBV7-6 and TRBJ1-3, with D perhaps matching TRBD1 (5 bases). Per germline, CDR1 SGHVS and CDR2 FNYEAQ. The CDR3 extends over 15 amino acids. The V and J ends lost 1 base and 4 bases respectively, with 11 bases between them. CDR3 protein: CASSLGGGSGNTIYF. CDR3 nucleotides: TGTGCCAGCAGCTTAGGGGGGGGATCGGGAAACACCATATATTTT. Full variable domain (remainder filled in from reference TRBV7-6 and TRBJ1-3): GAGVSQSPRYKVTKRGQDVALRCDPISGHVSLYWYRQALGQGPEFLTYFNYEAQQDKSGLPNDRFSAERPEGSISTLTIQRTEQRDSAMYRCASSLGGGSGNTIYFGEGSWLTVV.

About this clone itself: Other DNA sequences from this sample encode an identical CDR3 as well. CDR3 bases: TGTGCCAGCAGCTTGGGACAGGGTGTGAATGGCTACACCTTC. Translation gives CASSLGQGVNGYTF. The chain is built from TRBV7-9 and TRBJ1-2, with 9 bases that match TRBD1. Trimming cost V 3 bases and J 6 bases; bases outside gene matches: 5. The CDR3 spans 14 residues. Germline V CDR1 and CDR2: SEHNR, FQNEAQ (reference sequence).

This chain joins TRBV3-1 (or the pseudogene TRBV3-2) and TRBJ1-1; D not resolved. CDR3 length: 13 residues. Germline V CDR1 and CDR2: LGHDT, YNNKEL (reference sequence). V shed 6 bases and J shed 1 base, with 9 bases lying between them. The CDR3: CASSYRENTEAFF. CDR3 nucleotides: TGTGCCAGCAGTTATAGGGAGAACACTGAAGCTTTCTTT.

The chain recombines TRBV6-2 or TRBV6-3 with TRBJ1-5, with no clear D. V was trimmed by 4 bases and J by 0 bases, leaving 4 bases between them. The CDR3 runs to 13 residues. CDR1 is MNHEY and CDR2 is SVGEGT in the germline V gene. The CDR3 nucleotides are TGTGCCAGCAGTTTCCTTAGCAATCAGCCCCAGCATTTT. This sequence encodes CASSFLSNQPQHF.

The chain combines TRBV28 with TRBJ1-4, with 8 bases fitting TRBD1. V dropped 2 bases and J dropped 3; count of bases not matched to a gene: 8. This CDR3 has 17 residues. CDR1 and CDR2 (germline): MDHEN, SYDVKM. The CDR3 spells CASSLHAGGQANEKLFF. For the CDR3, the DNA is TGTGCCAGCAGTTTACACGCAGGGGGCCAAGCTAATGAAAAACTGTTTTTT.

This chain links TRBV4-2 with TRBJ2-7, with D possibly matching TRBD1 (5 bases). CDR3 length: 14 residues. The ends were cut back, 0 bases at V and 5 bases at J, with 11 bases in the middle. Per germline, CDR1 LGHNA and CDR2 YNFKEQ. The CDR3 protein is CASSQDRTRDEQYF. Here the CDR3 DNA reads TGTGCCAGCAGCCAAGACAGGACACGGGACGAGCAGTACTTC.

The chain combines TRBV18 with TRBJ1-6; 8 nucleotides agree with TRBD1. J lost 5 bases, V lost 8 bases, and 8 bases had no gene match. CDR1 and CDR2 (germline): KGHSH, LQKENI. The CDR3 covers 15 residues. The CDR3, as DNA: TGTGCCAGCACCCCTAACAGGGGGGATAATTCACCCCTCCACTTT. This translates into CASTPNRGDNSPLHF. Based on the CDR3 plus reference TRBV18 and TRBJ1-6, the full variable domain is NAGVMQNPRHLVRRRGQEARLRCSPMKGHSHVYWYRQLPEEGLKFMVYLQKENIIDESGMPKERFSAEFPKEGPSILRIQQVVRGDSAAYFCASTPNRGDNSPLHFGNGTRLTVT.

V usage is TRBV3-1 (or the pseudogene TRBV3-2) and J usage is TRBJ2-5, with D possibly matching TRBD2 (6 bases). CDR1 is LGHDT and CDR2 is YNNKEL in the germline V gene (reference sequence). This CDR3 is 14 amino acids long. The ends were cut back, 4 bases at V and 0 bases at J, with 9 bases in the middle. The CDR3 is CASSLAVYQETQYF. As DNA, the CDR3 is TGTGCCAGCAGCCTAGCGGTGTACCAAGAGACCCAGTACTTC.